This note documents a single T cell receptor beta chain sequence. As yet, its antigen is unknown. The data were produced by immunoSEQ multiplex PCR, yet TCRdb's version contains in-frame clones alone and is incomplete. The table has some 1,600,000 clones, 95% to 99% seen once; the top ten hold about 0.42%. The source of the sample is a study of shared clonotypes between healthy human individuals. Germline V gene lookup returns CDR1 SEHNR and CDR2 FQNEAQ (reference sequence). The CDR3 spans 13 residues. V lost 1 base, J lost 2 bases, and 6 bases lay in between. Donors, without exception, were Caucasian adults residing in Nashville, Tennessee. The study, taken as a whole, reports: Sampling included only blood; tissue repertoires likely differ.

Specimen: naive CD4+ T cells sorted from blood. Subset defined: CD45RA+ positively selected. The J gene is TRBJ2-7, the V gene TRBV7-9; no firm D call. This TCR derives from a man aged 25 to 45 in good health. CDR3 region: CASSLGRAYEQYF. The CDR3 nucleotides are TGTGCCAGCAGCTTAGGAAGGGCCTACGAGCAGTACTTC.